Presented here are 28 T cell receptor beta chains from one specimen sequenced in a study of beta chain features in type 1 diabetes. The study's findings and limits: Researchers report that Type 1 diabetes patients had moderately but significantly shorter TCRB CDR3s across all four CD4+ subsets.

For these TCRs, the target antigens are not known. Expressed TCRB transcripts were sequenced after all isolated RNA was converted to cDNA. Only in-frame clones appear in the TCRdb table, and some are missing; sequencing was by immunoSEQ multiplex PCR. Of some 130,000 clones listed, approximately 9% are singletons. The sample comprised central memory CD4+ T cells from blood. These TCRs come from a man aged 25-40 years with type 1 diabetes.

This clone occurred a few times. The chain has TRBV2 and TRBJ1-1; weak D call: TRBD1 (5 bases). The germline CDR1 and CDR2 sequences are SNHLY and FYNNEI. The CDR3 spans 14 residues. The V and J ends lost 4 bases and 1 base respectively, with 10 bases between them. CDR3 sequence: CASSARQQNTEAFF. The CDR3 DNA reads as TGTGCCAGCAGTGCCCGACAGCAGAACACTGAAGCTTTCTTT.

The CDR3 region has the DNA TGTGCCAGCAATGGACAGGGGAGGAGAGGCACCGGGGAGCTGTTTTTT. Its protein is CASNGQGRRGTGELFF. The rearrangement joins TRBV28 to TRBJ2-2; 9 positions agree with TRBD1. Germline trimming cut 7 bases from V and 4 bases from J; bases unmatched to any gene: 10. The CDR3 contains 16 residues. Germline loops: CDR1 MDHEN, CDR2 SYDVKM.

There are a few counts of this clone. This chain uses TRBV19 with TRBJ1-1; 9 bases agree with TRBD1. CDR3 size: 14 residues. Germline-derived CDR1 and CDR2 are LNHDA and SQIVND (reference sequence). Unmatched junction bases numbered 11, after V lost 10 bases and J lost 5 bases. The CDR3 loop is CATYDRGMVTEAFF. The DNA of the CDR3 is TGTGCCACCTATGACAGGGGGATGGTTACTGAAGCTTTCTTT.

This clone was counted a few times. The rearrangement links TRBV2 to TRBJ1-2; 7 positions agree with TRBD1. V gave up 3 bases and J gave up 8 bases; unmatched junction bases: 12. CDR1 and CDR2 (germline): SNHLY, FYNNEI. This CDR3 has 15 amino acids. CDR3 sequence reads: CASSDLGPGGSGYTF. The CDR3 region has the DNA TGTGCCAGCAGTGATTTAGGTCCAGGGGGATCCGGCTACACCTTC.

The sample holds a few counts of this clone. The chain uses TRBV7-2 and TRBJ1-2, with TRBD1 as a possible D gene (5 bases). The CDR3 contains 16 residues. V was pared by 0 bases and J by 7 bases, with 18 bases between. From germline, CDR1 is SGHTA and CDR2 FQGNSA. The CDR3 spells CASSLAQSRGQIGYTF. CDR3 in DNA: TGTGCCAGCAGCTTAGCCCAGTCTAGGGGTCAGATTGGCTACACCTTC.

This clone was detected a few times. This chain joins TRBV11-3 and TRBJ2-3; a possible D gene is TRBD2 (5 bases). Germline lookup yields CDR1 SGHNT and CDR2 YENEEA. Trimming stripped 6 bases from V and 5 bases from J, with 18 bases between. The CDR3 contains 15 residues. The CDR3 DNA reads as TGTGCCAGCAGTCGCCGGGGAACCCTAGGAGATACGCAGTATTTT. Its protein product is CASSRRGTLGDTQYF.

In DNA form, the CDR3 reads TGTGCCAGCAGCGCTGGCGGGGGGGTAGATTCACCCCTCCACTTT. Translation: CASSAGGGVDSPLHF. This sequence joins TRBV4-2 and TRBJ1-6; tentative D call: TRBD1 (5 bases). Germline assignment: CDR1 LGHNA and CDR2 YNFKEQ. Trimming took off 5 bases at V and 8 bases at J, with 16 bases between the two ends. This CDR3 is 15 amino acids long.

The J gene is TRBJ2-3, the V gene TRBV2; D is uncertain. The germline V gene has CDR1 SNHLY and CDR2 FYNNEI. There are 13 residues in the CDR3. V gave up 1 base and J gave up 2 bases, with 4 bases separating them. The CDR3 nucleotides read TGTGCCAGCAGTGAAGACTCCACAGATACGCAGTATTTT. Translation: CASSEDSTDTQYF. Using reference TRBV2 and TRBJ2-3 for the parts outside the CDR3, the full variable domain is EPEVTQTPSHQVTQMGQEVILRCVPISNHLYFYWYRQILGQKVEFLVSFYNNEISEKSEIFDDQFSVERPDGSNFTLKIRSTKLEDSAMYFCASSEDSTDTQYFGPGTRLTVL.

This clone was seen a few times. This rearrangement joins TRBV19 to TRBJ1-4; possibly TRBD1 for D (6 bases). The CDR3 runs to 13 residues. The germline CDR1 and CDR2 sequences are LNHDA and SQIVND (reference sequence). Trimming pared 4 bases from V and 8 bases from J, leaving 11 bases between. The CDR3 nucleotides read TGTGCCAGTAGTAGGGGACACGTAGAAAAACTGTTTTTT. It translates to CASSRGHVEKLFF.

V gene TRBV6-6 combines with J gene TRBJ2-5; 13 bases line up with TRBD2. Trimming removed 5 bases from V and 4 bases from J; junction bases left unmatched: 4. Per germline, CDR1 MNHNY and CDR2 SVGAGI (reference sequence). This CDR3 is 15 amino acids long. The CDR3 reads CASSPGTSGAETQYF. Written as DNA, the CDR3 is TGTGCCAGCAGTCCCGGGACTAGCGGGGCAGAGACCCAGTACTTC.

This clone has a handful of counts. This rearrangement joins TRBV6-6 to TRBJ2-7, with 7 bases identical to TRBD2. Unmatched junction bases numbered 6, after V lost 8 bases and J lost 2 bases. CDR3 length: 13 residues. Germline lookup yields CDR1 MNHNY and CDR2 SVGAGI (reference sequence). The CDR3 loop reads CASEMGGAYEQYF. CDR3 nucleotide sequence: TGTGCCAGCGAGATGGGGGGGGCCTACGAGCAGTACTTC.

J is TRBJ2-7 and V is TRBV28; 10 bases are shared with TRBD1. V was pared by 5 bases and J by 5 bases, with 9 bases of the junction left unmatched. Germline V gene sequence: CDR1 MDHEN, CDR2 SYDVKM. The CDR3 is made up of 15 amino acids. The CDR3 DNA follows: TGTGCCAGCAGTACGCCGGGACAGGGGACGAACGAGCAGTACTTC. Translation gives CASSTPGQGTNEQYF.

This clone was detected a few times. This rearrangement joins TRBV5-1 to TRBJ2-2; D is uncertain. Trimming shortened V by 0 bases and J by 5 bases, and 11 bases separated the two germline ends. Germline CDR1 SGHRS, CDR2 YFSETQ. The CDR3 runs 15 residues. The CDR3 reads CASSLDYSSTGELFF. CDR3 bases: TGCGCCAGCAGCTTGGATTACAGCTCGACCGGGGAGCTGTTTTTT.

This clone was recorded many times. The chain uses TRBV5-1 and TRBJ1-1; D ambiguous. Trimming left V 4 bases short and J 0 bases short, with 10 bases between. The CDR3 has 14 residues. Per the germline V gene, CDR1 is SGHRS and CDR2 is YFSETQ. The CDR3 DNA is TGCGCCAGCAGCCTGGAGAGGGTGAACACTGAAGCTTTCTTT. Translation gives CASSLERVNTEAFF.

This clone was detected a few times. In DNA, the CDR3 is TGTGCCAGCAAGGACCGGGACAGAGGTTACGAGCAGTACTTC. Translated, it gives CASKDRDRGYEQYF. The V and J genes are TRBV27 and TRBJ2-7; 7 positions match TRBD1. Unmatched junction bases numbered 10, after V lost 7 bases and J lost 4 bases. This CDR3 is built from 14 residues. The germline gives CDR1 MNHEY, CDR2 SMNVEV (reference sequence).

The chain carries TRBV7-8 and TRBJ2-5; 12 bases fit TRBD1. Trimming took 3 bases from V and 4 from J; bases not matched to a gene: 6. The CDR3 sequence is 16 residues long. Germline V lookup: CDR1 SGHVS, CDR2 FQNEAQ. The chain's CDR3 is CASSLAGTGGRETQYF. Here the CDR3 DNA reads TGTGCCAGCAGCTTGGCCGGGACAGGGGGCAGAGAGACCCAGTACTTC. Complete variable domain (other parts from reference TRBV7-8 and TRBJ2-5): GAGVSQSPRYKVAKRGQDVALRCDPISGHVSLFWYQQALGQGPEFLTYFQNEAQLDKSGLPSDRFFAERPEGSVSTLKIQRTQQEDSAVYLCASSLAGTGGRETQYFGPGTRLLVL.

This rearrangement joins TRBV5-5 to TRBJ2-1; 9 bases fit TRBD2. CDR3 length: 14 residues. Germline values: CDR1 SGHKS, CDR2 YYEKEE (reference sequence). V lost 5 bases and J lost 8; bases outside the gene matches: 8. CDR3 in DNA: TGTGCCAGCAGTTTAAGCGGGGGGATGGATGAGCAGTTCTTC. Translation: CASSLSGGMDEQFF.

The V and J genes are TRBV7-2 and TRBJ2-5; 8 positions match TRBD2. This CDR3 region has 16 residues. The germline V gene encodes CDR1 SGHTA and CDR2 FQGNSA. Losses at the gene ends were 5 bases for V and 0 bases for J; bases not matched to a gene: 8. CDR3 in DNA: TGTGCCAGCAGCCAAGAAGGTAGCGGGGACCAAGAGACCCAGTACTTC. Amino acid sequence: CASSQEGSGDQETQYF.

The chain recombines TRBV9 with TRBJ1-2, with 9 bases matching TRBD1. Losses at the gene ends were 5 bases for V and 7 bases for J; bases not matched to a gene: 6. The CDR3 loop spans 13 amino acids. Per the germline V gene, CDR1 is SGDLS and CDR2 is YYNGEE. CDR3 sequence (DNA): TGTGCCAGCAGGGGAACGACAGGGGGTGGCTACACCTTC. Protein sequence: CASRGTTGGGYTF.

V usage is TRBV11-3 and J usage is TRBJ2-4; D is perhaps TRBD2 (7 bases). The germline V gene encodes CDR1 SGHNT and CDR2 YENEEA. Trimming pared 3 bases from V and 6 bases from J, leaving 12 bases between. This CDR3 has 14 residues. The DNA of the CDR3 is TGTGCCAGCAGCTTGGGAGGGGGGGTAAACATTCAGTACTTC. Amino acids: CASSLGGGVNIQYF.

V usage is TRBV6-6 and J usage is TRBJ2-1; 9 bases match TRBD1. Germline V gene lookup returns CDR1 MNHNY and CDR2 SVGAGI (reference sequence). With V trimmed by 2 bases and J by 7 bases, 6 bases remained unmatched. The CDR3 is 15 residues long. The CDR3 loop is CASSYLTGGGNEQFF. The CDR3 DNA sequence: TGTGCCAGCAGTTACCTAACAGGGGGCGGGAATGAGCAGTTCTTC.

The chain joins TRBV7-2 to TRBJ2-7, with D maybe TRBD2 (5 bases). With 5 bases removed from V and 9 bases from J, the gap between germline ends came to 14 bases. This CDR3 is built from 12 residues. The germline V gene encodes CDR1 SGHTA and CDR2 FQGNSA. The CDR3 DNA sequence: TGTGCCAGCAGCCTTATGACCGGGATGCAGTACTTC. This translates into CASSLMTGMQYF.

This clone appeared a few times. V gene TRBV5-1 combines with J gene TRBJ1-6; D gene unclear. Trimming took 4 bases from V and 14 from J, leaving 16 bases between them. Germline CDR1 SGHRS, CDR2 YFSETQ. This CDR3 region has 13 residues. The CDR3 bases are TGCGCCAGCAGCCCCGCGGAAAGGCGGACCCTCCACTTT. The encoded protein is CASSPAERRTLHF.

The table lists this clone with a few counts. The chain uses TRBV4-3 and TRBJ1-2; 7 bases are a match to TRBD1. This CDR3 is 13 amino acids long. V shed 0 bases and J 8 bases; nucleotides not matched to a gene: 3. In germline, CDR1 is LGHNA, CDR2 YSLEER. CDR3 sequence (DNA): TGCGCCAGCAGCCAAGATCAGGGGGTAGGCTACACCTTC. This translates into CASSQDQGVGYTF.

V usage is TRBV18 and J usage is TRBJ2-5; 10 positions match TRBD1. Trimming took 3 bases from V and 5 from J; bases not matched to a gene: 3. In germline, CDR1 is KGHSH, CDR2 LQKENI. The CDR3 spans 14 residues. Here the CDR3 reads CASSPTGGDETQYF. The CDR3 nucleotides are TGTGCCAGCTCACCGACAGGGGGCGACGAGACCCAGTACTTC.

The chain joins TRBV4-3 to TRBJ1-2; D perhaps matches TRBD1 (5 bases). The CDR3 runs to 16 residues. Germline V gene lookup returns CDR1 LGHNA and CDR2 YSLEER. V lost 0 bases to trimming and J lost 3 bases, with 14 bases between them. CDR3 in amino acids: CASSQEGLGAHYGYTF. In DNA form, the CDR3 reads TGCGCCAGCAGCCAAGAGGGCCTAGGGGCCCACTATGGCTACACCTTC.

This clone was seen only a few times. CDR3 sequence reads: CASSLAGPGHGNTIYF. The CDR3 DNA reads TGTGCCAGCAGCTTGGCGGGCCCGGGACACGGAAACACCATATATTTT. V is TRBV5-4 and J is TRBJ1-3; tentative D call: TRBD1 (6 bases). The germline gives CDR1 SGHNT, CDR2 YYREEE (reference sequence). V was clipped by 0 bases and J by 4 bases, with 14 bases between them. The CDR3 runs 16 residues.

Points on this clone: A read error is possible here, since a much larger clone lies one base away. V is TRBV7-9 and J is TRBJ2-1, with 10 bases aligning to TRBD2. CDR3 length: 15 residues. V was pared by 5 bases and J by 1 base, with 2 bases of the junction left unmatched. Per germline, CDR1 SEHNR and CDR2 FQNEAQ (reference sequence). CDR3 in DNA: TGTGCCAGCAGCGTTAGCGGGGGGTCCTACAATGAGCAGTTCTTC. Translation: CASSVSGGSYNEQFF.